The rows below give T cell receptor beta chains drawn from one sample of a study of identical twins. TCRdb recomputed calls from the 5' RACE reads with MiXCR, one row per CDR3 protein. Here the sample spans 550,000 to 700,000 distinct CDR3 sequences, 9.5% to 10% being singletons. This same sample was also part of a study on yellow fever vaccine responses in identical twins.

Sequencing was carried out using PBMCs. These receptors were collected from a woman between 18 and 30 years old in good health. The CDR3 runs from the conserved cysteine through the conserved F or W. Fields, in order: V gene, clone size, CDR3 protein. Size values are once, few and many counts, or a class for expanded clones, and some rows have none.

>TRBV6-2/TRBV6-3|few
CASSYSEGFRQSDTQYF
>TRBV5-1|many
CASSLSGTNEKLFF
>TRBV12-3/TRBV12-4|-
CASSLWGGSRVEQYF
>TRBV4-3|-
CASSQGIPRAYNEQFF
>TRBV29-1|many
CSVEGQQGTAYEQYF
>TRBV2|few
CASSEWASGGAAKNIQYF
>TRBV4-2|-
CASSRLSGGVTDTQYF
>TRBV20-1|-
CSASNSSPLHF
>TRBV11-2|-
CASSLSGDHYEQYF
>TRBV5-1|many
CASRTMTGELFF
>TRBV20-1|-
CSADTGGKETQYF
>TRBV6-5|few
CASNYGGAEAFF
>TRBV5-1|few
CASTIPPGGELFF
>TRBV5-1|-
CASSLEPGSSYEQYF
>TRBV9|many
CASSGYRGHEGTGELFF
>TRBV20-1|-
CSAQGTGGDLLLF
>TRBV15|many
CATSPRDRAELFF
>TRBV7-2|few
CASSLEGQGTYEQYF
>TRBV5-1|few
CASRPGDAGGNQPQHF
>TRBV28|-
CASSPLGTSRVNTGELFF
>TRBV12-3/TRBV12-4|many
CASSSRDPDTGELFF
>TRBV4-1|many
CASSQEARAYSNQPQHF
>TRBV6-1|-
CASRAVGGKLFF
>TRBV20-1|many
CSASFSGASSYNEQFF
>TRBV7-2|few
CASSTGDASNQPQHF
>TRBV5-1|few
CASSSGDLGGAGETQYF
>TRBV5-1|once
CASSTNPGDMGWQYF